This TCR beta chain was sequenced in a study of blood T cell repertoires in COVID-19. Study overall: Whether acute or convalescent, the COVID-19 samples came from the United States, Italy and Spain.

There are 20 residues in the CDR3. CDR1 is SGHKS, CDR2 YYEKEE, per germline (reference sequence). Trimming at V came to 0 bases and at J to 1 base, leaving 15 bases not matched to a gene. The protocol was immunoSEQ multiplex PCR, while the TCRdb copy is restricted to in-frame clones and leaves out a portion. The data hold 110,000 or so clones, with 75% to 90% observed a single time. The source of this sequence is a human donor in a cohort sampled during active COVID-19. The J gene is TRBJ2-5, the V gene TRBV5-5; TRBD2 aligns across 10 bases. The sample taken for sequencing was peripheral blood. Here the CDR3 reads CASSLASGLAASRLQETQYF. CDR3 DNA: TGTGCCAGCAGCTTGGCCTCAGGACTAGCGGCCTCCCGGCTCCAAGAGACCCAGTACTTC.